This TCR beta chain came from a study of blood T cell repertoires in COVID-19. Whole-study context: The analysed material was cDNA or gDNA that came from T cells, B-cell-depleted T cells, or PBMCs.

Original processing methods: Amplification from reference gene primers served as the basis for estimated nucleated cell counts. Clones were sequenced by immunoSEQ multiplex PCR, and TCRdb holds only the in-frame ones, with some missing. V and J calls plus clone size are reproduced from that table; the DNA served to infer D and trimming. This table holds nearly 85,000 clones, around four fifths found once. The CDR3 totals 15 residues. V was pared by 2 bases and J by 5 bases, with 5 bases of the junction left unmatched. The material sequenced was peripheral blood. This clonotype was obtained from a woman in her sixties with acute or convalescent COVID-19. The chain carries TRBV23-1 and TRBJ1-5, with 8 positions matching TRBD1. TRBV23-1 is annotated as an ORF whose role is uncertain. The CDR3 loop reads CASSQNTGGHQPQHF. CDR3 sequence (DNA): TGCGCCAGCAGTCAAAATACAGGGGGGCATCAGCCCCAGCATTTT.